Listed here are 25 T cell receptor beta chains from one sample, sequenced in a study of shared clonotypes between healthy human individuals. Positive CCR7 selection of CD45RO-negative cells yielded the naive CD8 cells, and terminally differentiated effector memory CD45RA+ cells were excluded. Profiling relied on immunoSEQ multiplex PCR, and the TCRdb table lists in-frame clones only, not all of them. Of some 1,900,000 clones in the sample, about 94% were seen once. Sequencing input: naive CD8+ T cells sorted from blood. These receptors were taken from a man aged 18 to 35 in good health.

Turning to this clone: This CDR3 is also generated by other DNA sequences in the sample. The chain combines TRBV6-5 with TRBJ2-7; D is unresolved. Germline V lookup: CDR1 MNHEY, CDR2 SVGAGI. Trimming shortened V by 0 bases and J by 2 bases, and 8 bases separated the two germline ends. The CDR3 runs to 14 residues. The CDR3 loop reads CASSYSGLAYEQYF. The DNA for the CDR3 is TGTGCCAGCAGTTACTCGGGCCTAGCCTACGAGCAGTACTTC.

For this clone: The same CDR3 is also encoded by other DNA sequences in this sample. The V and J genes are TRBV5-6 and TRBJ2-7; the match to TRBD1 covers 8 bases. The J segment lost 6 bases and the V segment lost 2 bases, leaving 7 bases of the junction unmatched. CDR1 SGHDT and CDR2 YYEEEE come from the germline V gene. The CDR3 covers 14 residues. The DNA for the CDR3 is TGTGCCAGCAGCTTTGGGACAGGAGGAGGCGAGCAGTACTTC. It encodes CASSFGTGGGEQYF. The variable domain in full, completed from reference TRBV5-6 and TRBJ2-7, reads DAGVTQSPTHLIKTRGQQVTLRCSPKSGHDTVSWYQQALGQGPQFIFQYYEEEERQRGNFPDRFSGHQFPNYSSELNVNALLLGDSALYLCASSFGTGGGEQYFGPGTRLTVT.

The rearrangement uses TRBV5-6 and TRBJ2-5, with 8 bases matching TRBD2. The CDR3 sequence is 14 residues long. Germline values: CDR1 SGHDT, CDR2 YYEEEE. V shed 2 bases, J shed 5 bases, and the junction held 5 bases outside the gene matches. CDR3 coding DNA: TGTGCCAGCAGCTTTACTAGCGGTTGGGAGACCCAGTACTTC. Its protein product is CASSFTSGWETQYF.

This clone was picked up one time. Other nucleotide sequences from this sample produce the same CDR3. The chain combines TRBV20-1 with TRBJ1-2; no clear D. Germline-derived CDR1 and CDR2 are DFQATT and SNEGSKA (reference sequence). Between the trimmed V and J ends, which lost 5 bases and 5 bases, there was a span of 6 bases. The CDR3 is 10 residues long. CDR3 amino acids: CSARNYGYTF. The CDR3 region has the DNA TGCAGTGCTCGCAATTATGGCTACACCTTC.

The chain employs TRBV6-5 and TRBJ1-1, with 8 bases lining up with TRBD1. J was trimmed by 1 base and V by 5 bases; bases with no gene match: 3. The CDR3 sequence is 14 residues long. Germline assignment: CDR1 MNHEY and CDR2 SVGAGI. DNA of the CDR3: TGTGCCAGCAGTGCAGGGGGCGAGAACACTGAAGCTTTCTTT. Translated: CASSAGGENTEAFF.

The V gene is TRBV27, the J gene TRBJ1-1; possibly TRBD1 for D (6 bases). Looked up from germline, CDR1 is MNHEY and CDR2 is SMNVEV (reference sequence). There are 15 residues in the CDR3. The V gene lost 3 bases and the J gene lost 1 base, with 12 bases spanning the gap. The chain's CDR3 is CASSFRGARNTEAFF. In nucleotides, the CDR3 is TGTGCCAGCAGTTTTCGGGGGGCTAGGAACACTGAAGCTTTCTTT.

The chain carries TRBV7-2 and TRBJ2-7; D possibly corresponds to TRBD2 (6 bases). Trimming left V 4 bases short and J 5 bases short, with 18 bases between. CDR1 SGHTA and CDR2 FQGNSA come from the germline V gene. The CDR3 consists of 15 residues. Here the CDR3 reads CASSSDGVPSDEQYF. In DNA, the CDR3 is TGTGCCAGCAGCTCTGATGGAGTCCCTAGCGACGAGCAGTACTTC.

The chain is built from TRBV21-1 and TRBJ2-3; TRBD1, the D gene given by the table, was not confirmed from the DNA. TRBV21-1 is termed a pseudogene. The CDR3 runs 16 residues. The CDR3 DNA reads as TGTGCCAGCAGCAAAACCCCGGACAGAGTTACTGATACGCAGTATTTT. Encoded protein: CASSKTPDRVTDTQYF.

This clone has a handful of counts. Here the CDR3 DNA reads TGTGCCAGCACCTCCGACGGCCTTGAAGGTTCACCCCTCCACTTT. Protein product: CASTSDGLEGSPLHF. V usage is TRBV28 and J usage is TRBJ1-6, with unresolved D. The V and J ends lost 7 bases and 9 bases respectively, with 19 bases between them. Germline lookup yields CDR1 MDHEN and CDR2 SYDVKM. CDR3 length equals 15 residues.

The rearrangement joins TRBV13 to TRBJ1-4, with D unclear. CDR3 length: 14 amino acids. Germline V gene sequence: CDR1 PRHDT, CDR2 FYEKMQ (reference sequence). The V and J ends lost 0 bases and 8 bases respectively, with 10 bases between them. The CDR3 reads CASSLGGSSEKLFF. DNA for the CDR3: TGTGCCAGCAGCTTAGGGGGTTCTAGCGAAAAACTGTTTTTT.

In its sample, this clone was seen once. The V call is TRBV4-3, the J call TRBJ1-2, with TRBD1 as a possible D gene (5 bases). Germline V gene data show CDR1 as LGHNA and CDR2 as YSLEER. This CDR3 contains 14 residues. With 4 bases removed from V and 8 bases from J, the gap between germline ends came to 17 bases. As DNA, the CDR3 is TGCGCCAGCAGCCCGGGGGAGGGAGTGGGCGGCTACACCTTC. As protein: CASSPGEGVGGYTF.

This CDR3 is CASSDTGVTEAFF. CDR3 DNA sequence: TGTGCCAGCAGCGACACAGGGGTCACTGAAGCTTTCTTT. The chain joins TRBV7-2 to TRBJ1-1; 7 bases align to TRBD1. From germline, CDR1 is SGHTA and CDR2 FQGNSA. J was trimmed by 4 bases and V by 5 bases; bases with no gene match: 4. This CDR3 comprises 13 residues.

The CDR3: CASIHTNTGELFF. The DNA for the CDR3 is TGTGCCAGTATACATACGAACACCGGGGAGCTGTTTTTT. This chain joins TRBV19 and TRBJ2-2, with unresolved D. This CDR3 region has 13 residues. With 7 bases removed from V and 0 bases from J, the gap between germline ends came to 6 bases. CDR1 is LNHDA, CDR2 SQIVND, per germline (reference sequence).

On this clone itself: Other DNA sequences from this sample encode an identical CDR3 as well. The chain has TRBV9 and TRBJ2-7; D gene uncertain. Germline lookup yields CDR1 SGDLS and CDR2 YYNGEE. Trimming stripped 4 bases from V and 3 bases from J, with 14 bases between. The CDR3 has 14 amino acids. DNA for the CDR3: TGTGCCAGCAGCCCCGGCGGAACGGGCTACGAGCAGTACTTC. Translated: CASSPGGTGYEQYF.

The V call is TRBV15, the J call TRBJ1-2; 8 nucleotides line up with TRBD1. Trimming removed 2 bases from V and 6 bases from J; junction bases left unmatched: 8. The CDR3 is made up of 15 amino acids. Germline V gives CDR1 LNHNV, CDR2 YYDKDF (reference sequence). The CDR3 region is CATSRSRTGSDGYTF. CDR3 nucleotides: TGTGCCACCAGCAGATCCCGGACAGGGTCGGATGGCTACACCTTC.

This clone showed up just once. The gene calls are TRBV6-5 and TRBJ2-7; tentative D call: TRBD1 (5 bases). There are 13 residues in the CDR3. In germline, CDR1 is MNHEY, CDR2 SVGAGI. V lost 4 bases to trimming and J lost 5 bases, with 12 bases between them. This CDR3 reads CASSSGIPHEQYF. DNA of the CDR3: TGTGCCAGCAGTTCAGGGATCCCCCACGAGCAGTACTTC.

The chain uses TRBV4-3 and TRBJ1-1; D ambiguous. The germline gives CDR1 LGHNA, CDR2 YSLEER. The CDR3 spans 13 residues. Trimming cost V 5 bases and J 2 bases, with 9 bases left between them. Written as DNA, the CDR3 is TGCGCCAGCAGCACACACGTAAACACTGAAGCTTTCTTT. This translates into CASSTHVNTEAFF.

The chain carries TRBV27 and TRBJ2-1; TRBD1 agrees at 9 bases. Germline trimming cut 5 bases from V and 7 bases from J; bases unmatched to any gene: 12. Germline assignment: CDR1 MNHEY and CDR2 SMNVEV (reference sequence). This CDR3 has 16 residues. CDR3 amino acids: CASSLLTGGRGNEQFF. The CDR3 nucleotides read TGTGCCAGCAGTCTGTTGACAGGGGGTCGGGGAAATGAGCAGTTCTTC.

The V gene is TRBV15, the J gene TRBJ2-3, with D unclear. The CDR3 has 13 amino acids. The germline CDR1 and CDR2 sequences are LNHNV and YYDKDF (reference sequence). V was shortened by 5 bases and J by 0 bases, with 6 bases between the two germline ends. The CDR3 DNA sequence: TGTGCCACCAGCTCCCGGAGCACAGATACGCAGTATTTT. This translates into CATSSRSTDTQYF.

The chain employs TRBV5-1 and TRBJ1-1; D is ambiguous. V lost 3 bases and J 6 bases, leaving 12 bases between the germline ends. This CDR3 is 13 amino acids long. Germline assignment: CDR1 SGHRS and CDR2 YFSETQ. The CDR3, as DNA: TGCGCCAGCAGCTGGTCTTATGGGGCTGAAGCTTTCTTT. This codes for CASSWSYGAEAFF.

This clone was observed a single time. The chain joins TRBV6-6 to TRBJ1-6; 7 bases fit TRBD1. This CDR3 has 14 amino acids. The V and J ends lost 5 bases and 10 bases, in that order; junction bases with no gene match: 8. In germline, CDR1 is MNHNY, CDR2 SVGAGI (reference sequence). The CDR3 reads CASSTGQRASPLHF. The CDR3 DNA reads TGTGCCAGCAGTACGGGACAGAGAGCCTCACCCCTCCACTTT.

The chain couples TRBV2 to TRBJ1-2; D unclear. Germline CDR1 reads SNHLY; CDR2 reads FYNNEI. V was shortened by 6 bases and J by 1 base, with 9 bases between the two germline ends. The CDR3 has 13 amino acids. CDR3 sequence (DNA): TGTGCCAGCAGCGTCGGAGTTAACTATGGCTACACCTTC. As protein: CASSVGVNYGYTF.

This clone was found once. The chain combines TRBV10-1 with TRBJ2-7; D tentatively reads TRBD1 or TRBD2 (5 bases each). This CDR3 comprises 12 residues. Germline V CDR1 and CDR2: WNHNN, SYGVQD (reference sequence). V lost 5 bases and J 5 bases, leaving 10 bases between the germline ends. CDR3 amino acids: CASSSVGDEQYF. The CDR3 DNA reads as TGCGCCAGCAGTTCCGTGGGGGACGAGCAGTACTTC.

The DNA of the CDR3 is TGTGCCACCCCTGGGACAGGGGAGACCCAGTACTTC. It yields the protein CATPGTGETQYF. This chain connects TRBV19 to TRBJ2-5, with 9 bases lining up with TRBD1. CDR1 and CDR2 from the germline V gene are LNHDA and SQIVND (reference sequence). Trimming cost V 10 bases and J 5 bases; bases outside gene matches: 5. The CDR3 has 12 residues.

The chain has TRBV7-9 and TRBJ1-3; D remains unclear. CDR3 length: 12 residues. Looked up from germline, CDR1 is SEHNR and CDR2 is FQNEAQ (reference sequence). Trimming cost V 8 bases and J 8 bases, with 13 bases left between them. The CDR3 DNA is TGTGCCAGCTCACCCAGTGGGGACACCATATATTTT. Translated: CASSPSGDTIYF.